A selection of T cell receptor beta chains follows, all from one sample in a study of cytomegalovirus exposure and HLA in healthy donors. Sequencing used immunoSEQ multiplex PCR; TCRdb keeps in-frame clones, though not all of them. The sample holds 95,000 to 150,000 clones; 83% are singletons and the top ten take 3.6%. Input material: PBMCs. The receptors originated from a woman aged 40 to 50 in good health and CMV-seropositive. Each CDR3 is given with its conserved first and last residue. The D gene is left open where the match is weak.

d_gene,j_gene,v_gene,CDR3nt,CDR3aa
.,TRBJ2-1,TRBV29-1,TGCAGCGTTGAAGGGGCCTGGACTACCTACAATGAGCAGTTCTTC,CSVEGAWTTYNEQFF
TRBD2,TRBJ2-4,TRBV15,TGTGCCACCAGCAGATTCCCGGGACTAGCGGACCCCCTAGCCAAAAACATTCAGTACTTC,CATSRFPGLADPLAKNIQYF
TRBD2,TRBJ2-7,TRBV9,TGTGCCAGCAGCGTAGGAAGTGGACTAGCGGGAGGATTCCTCTCCTACGAGCAGTACTTC,CASSVGSGLAGGFLSYEQYF
.,TRBJ2-6,TRBV10-3,TGTGCCATCAGTCCAGTCTCTGGGGCCAACGTCCTGACTTTC,CAISPVSGANVLTF
TRBD1,TRBJ2-1,TRBV12-5,TGTGCTAGTGGTTTGGTAAAACCAGGACAGGGTTTGCGTGAGCAGTTCTTC,CASGLVKPGQGLREQFF
TRBD1,TRBJ1-2,TRBV9,TGTGCCAGCAGCGTAGCGGACAGGGAAAACTATGGCTACACCTTC,CASSVADRENYGYTF
TRBD2,TRBJ2-1,TRBV9,TGTGCCAGCAGCGTCGGGACTAGCGTCCATGAGCAGTTCTTC,CASSVGTSVHEQFF
.,TRBJ2-1,TRBV7-9,TGTGCCAGCAGCTTGATAACCCGGCAGCGGTTTTGGTTCTTC,CASSLITRQRFWFF
TRBD1,TRBJ1-2,TRBV19,TGTGCCAGTAGTTCACAGGGGGTCAATGGCTACACCTTC,CASSSQGVNGYTF
TRBD1,TRBJ2-5,TRBV7-3,TGTGCCAGCAGCCCGGGACAGGGGGAGACCCAGTACTTC,CASSPGQGETQYF
.,TRBJ1-2,TRBV19,TGTGCCAGTAGTGGGGGGTACTATGGCTACACCTTC,CASSGGYYGYTF